Listed here are 11 T cell receptor beta chains from one sample, sequenced in a study of CD4 T cells in relation to SARS-CoV-2 and coronaviruses. Unexposed donor CD4+ T cells date from about 2011-2018, before the COVID-19 pandemic. The repertoire was sequenced with immunoSEQ multiplex PCR; TCRdb's copy has only in-frame clones and lacks some. Among 60,000 to 65,000 clones listed, less than 95% were seen once. Sequenced sample: naive CD4+ T cells from PBMCs. The subset here: naive CD4+ T cells isolated by negative enrichment. Receptor source: a human donor in good health.

The rearrangement joins TRBV28 to TRBJ2-7; the match to TRBD1 covers 9 bases. The CDR3 has 14 amino acids. Trimming cost V 5 bases and J 3 bases; bases outside gene matches: 5. Germline V lookup: CDR1 MDHEN, CDR2 SYDVKM. CDR3 sequence reads: CASSRSGQGYEQYF. CDR3 coding DNA: TGTGCCAGCAGTCGTTCGGGACAGGGCTACGAGCAGTACTTC.

The genes are TRBV28 and TRBJ1-2, with TRBD1 identical over 9 bases. CDR3 size: 16 residues. CDR1 is MDHEN and CDR2 is SYDVKM in the germline V gene. V was clipped by 3 bases and J by 3 bases; unmatched bases: 8. For the CDR3, the DNA is TGTGCCAGCAGTTTGGGACAGGGACTTTGGCACTATGGCTACACCTTC. Its translation is CASSLGQGLWHYGYTF.

The J gene is TRBJ1-2, the V gene TRBV6-5; D gene uncertain. This CDR3 is 11 amino acids long. The V end was cut by 6 bases, the J end by 8 bases, with 10 bases between. Germline-derived CDR1 and CDR2 are MNHEY and SVGAGI. CDR3 loop: CASRRNGGYTF. As DNA, the CDR3 is TGTGCCAGCAGGAGGAACGGCGGCTACACCTTC.

The chain links TRBV19 to TRBJ2-4; the D gene is possibly TRBD2 (7 bases). The CDR3 runs 12 residues. Germline V gives CDR1 LNHDA, CDR2 SQIVND (reference sequence). Trimming took off 8 bases at V and 8 bases at J, with 13 bases between the two ends. CDR3 residues: CASSTGRDIQYF. Here the CDR3 DNA reads TGTGCCAGTTCTACAGGGAGGGACATTCAGTACTTC. The whole variable domain, filled in from reference TRBV19 and TRBJ2-4, reads DGGITQSPKYLFRKEGQNVTLSCEQNLNHDAMYWYRQDPGQGLRLIYYSQIVNDFQKGDIAEGYSVSREKKESFPLTVTSAQKNPTAFYLCASSTGRDIQYFGAGTRLSVL.

The chain couples TRBV25-1 to TRBJ1-4; 9 positions agree with TRBD1. Trimming removed 6 bases from V and 5 bases from J; junction bases left unmatched: 10. Germline loops: CDR1 MGHDK, CDR2 SYGVNS. The CDR3 contains 16 residues. In nucleotides, the CDR3 is TGTGCCAGCAGAGCTCCCCAGGGACAGGGAAATGAAAAACTGTTTTTT. Amino acids: CASRAPQGQGNEKLFF.

The V gene is TRBV6-5, the J gene TRBJ2-6; tentatively, D is TRBD1 (5 bases). Germline CDR1 reads MNHEY; CDR2 reads SVGAGI. This CDR3 is 15 amino acids long. The germline V and J ends were trimmed by 8 bases and 2 bases, with 13 bases remaining between them. The CDR3 region is CASVGVRAGANVLTF. Here the CDR3 DNA reads TGTGCCAGCGTGGGTGTCAGGGCTGGGGCCAACGTCCTGACTTTC.

This chain connects TRBV7-9 to TRBJ2-7; a possible D gene is TRBD1 (6 bases). CDR1 and CDR2 (germline): SEHNR, FQNEAQ (reference sequence). Trimming left V 1 base short and J 3 bases short, with 13 bases between. The CDR3 loop spans 15 amino acids. The chain's CDR3 is CASSLEGQSNYEQYF. Written as DNA, the CDR3 is TGTGCCAGCAGCTTAGAGGGACAAAGCAACTACGAGCAGTACTTC.

The chain carries TRBV28 and TRBJ1-1; possible D gene TRBD1, 5 bases. CDR1 MDHEN and CDR2 SYDVKM come from the germline V gene. The CDR3 has 15 amino acids. Deletions cut 3 bases from V and 5 bases from J, with 16 bases between. The CDR3 DNA is TGTGCCAGCAGTTTCGGGGGAGGTTTGGTTACTGAAGCTTTCTTT. It translates to CASSFGGGLVTEAFF.

The chain joins TRBV6-5 to TRBJ2-5, with D perhaps assigned TRBD1 or TRBD2 (5 bases each). The germline CDR1 and CDR2 sequences are MNHEY and SVGAGI. CDR3 length: 14 residues. The V end was cut by 6 bases, the J end by 5 bases, with 16 bases between. CDR3 bases: TGTGCCAGCAGGCAAAACGGGGCCCAGGAGACCCAGTACTTC. It specifies CASRQNGAQETQYF.

The rearrangement joins TRBV30 to TRBJ2-7; 11 nucleotides line up with TRBD1. The CDR3 is made up of 16 amino acids. CDR1 and CDR2 from the germline V gene are GTSNPN and SVGIG (reference sequence). Trimming cost V 1 base and J 3 bases; bases outside gene matches: 8. For the CDR3, the DNA is TGTGCCTGGAGTGGGACCCGGGACAGGGGGATCTACGAGCAGTACTTC. Protein product: CAWSGTRDRGIYEQYF.

The rearrangement joins TRBV19 to TRBJ2-5; no firm D call. Trimming pared 7 bases from V and 5 bases from J, leaving 2 bases between. Per the germline V gene, CDR1 is LNHDA and CDR2 is SQIVND (reference sequence). CDR3 length: 9 amino acids. CDR3 DNA: TGTGCCAGTACTGAGACCCAGTACTTC. It yields the protein CASTETQYF.